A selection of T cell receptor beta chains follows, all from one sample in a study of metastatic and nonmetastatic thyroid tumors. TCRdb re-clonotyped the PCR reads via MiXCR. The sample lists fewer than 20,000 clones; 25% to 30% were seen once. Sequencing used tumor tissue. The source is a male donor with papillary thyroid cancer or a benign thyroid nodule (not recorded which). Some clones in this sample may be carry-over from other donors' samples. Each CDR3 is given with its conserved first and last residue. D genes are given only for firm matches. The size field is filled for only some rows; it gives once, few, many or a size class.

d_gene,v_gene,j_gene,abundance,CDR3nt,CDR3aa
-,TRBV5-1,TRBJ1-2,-,TGCGCCAGCAGCTTGGAGGGCAGCCGGGGCTACACCTTC,CASSLEGSRGYTF
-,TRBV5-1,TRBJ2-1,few,TGCGCCAGCAGCTACTCCCCAGCAGTAGCAGCCAATGAGCAGTTCTTC,CASSYSPAVAANEQFF
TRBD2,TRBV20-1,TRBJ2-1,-,TGCAGTGCTAAGGAGGGCGGGAGGGGCTACAATGAGCAGTTCTTC,CSAKEGGRGYNEQFF
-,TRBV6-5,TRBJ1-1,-,TGTGCCAGCAGTTACTCTAGAGTTTTGGACACTGAAGCTTTCTTT,CASSYSRVLDTEAFF
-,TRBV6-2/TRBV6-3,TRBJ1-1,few,TGTGCCAGCAGTTACACATCTGAAGCTTTCTTT,CASSYTSEAFF
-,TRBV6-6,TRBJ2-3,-,TGTGCCAGCAGTTACCGTTTGGAGGTCCCAGATACGCAGTATTTT,CASSYRLEVPDTQYF
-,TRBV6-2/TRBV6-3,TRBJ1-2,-,TGTGCCAGCAGTTACCCCAACAGGACTCGGGGCTCAGTTAACTATGGCTACACCTTC,CASSYPNRTRGSVNYGYTF
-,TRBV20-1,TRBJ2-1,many,TGCAGCCCCAGCATGGGATCCGATGAGCAGTTCTTC,CSPSMGSDEQFF
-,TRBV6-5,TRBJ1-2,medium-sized,TGTGCCAGCAGTTACTCATCAGCTTCTTACTATGGCTACACCTTC,CASSYSSASYYGYTF
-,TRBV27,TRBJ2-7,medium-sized,TGTGCCAGCAGTTTGGTCCAGGGGTACGAGCAGTACTTC,CASSLVQGYEQYF
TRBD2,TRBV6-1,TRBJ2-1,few,TGTGCCAGCAGGACACTAGCGGGAGCCCTCAATGAGCAGTTCTTC,CASRTLAGALNEQFF
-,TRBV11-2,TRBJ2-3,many,TGTGCCAGCAGCTTAGACCCGACTTTTACCCCGCGGTATTTT,CASSLDPTFTPRYF
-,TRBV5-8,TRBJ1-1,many,TGTGCCAGCAGCTTCGCAAGGATTCAGACTGAAGCTTTCTTT,CASSFARIQTEAFF
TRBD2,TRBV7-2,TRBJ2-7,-,TGTGCCAGCAGCCAAGGACTAGCGGGAGTTGGCGAGCAGTACTTC,CASSQGLAGVGEQYF
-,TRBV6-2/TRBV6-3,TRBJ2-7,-,TGTGCCAGCAGTTCCTTACCGCACTACGAGCAGTACTTC,CASSSLPHYEQYF
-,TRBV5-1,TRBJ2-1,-,TGCGCCAGCACCCGAGATAATAGCGGATCCTCAGCGAATGAGCAGTTCTTC,CASTRDNSGSSANEQFF
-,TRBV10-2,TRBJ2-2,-,TGCGCCAGCACCCCTTCCGCCATCACGGGCATCGGGGAGCTGTTTTTT,CASTPSAITGIGELFF
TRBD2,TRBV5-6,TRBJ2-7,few,TGTGCCAGCAGCGTACTAGCGGGATCGCGTGAGCAGTACTTC,CASSVLAGSREQYF
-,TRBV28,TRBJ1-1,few,TGTGCCAGCAGATTGCAAACTGAAGCTTTCTTT,CASRLQTEAFF
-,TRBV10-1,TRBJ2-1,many,TGCGCCAGCAGTCGGGGGTCCGAGGGTGAGCAGTTCTTC,CASSRGSEGEQFF
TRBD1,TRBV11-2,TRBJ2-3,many,TGTGCCAGCAGCTCCCCAGGGACAGGGCTGCGCACAGATACGCAGTATTTT,CASSSPGTGLRTDTQYF
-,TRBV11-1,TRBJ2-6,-,TGTGCCAGCAGCCATTGGGGTAACTCTGGGGCCAACGTCCTGACTTTC,CASSHWGNSGANVLTF
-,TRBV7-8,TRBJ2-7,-,TGTGCCAGCAGCTCCGACATCCCCTACGAGCAGTACTTC,CASSSDIPYEQYF
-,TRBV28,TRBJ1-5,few,TGTGCCAGCAACCTCAGGGATGATCGGCCCCAGCATTTT,CASNLRDDRPQHF
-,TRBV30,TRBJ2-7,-,TGTGCCTGGAGTGTAGCTTTAGCCTACGAGCAGTACTTC,CAWSVALAYEQYF
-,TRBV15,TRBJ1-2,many,TGTGCCACCAGCAGAGATGGGACATTCTATGGCTACACCTTC,CATSRDGTFYGYTF
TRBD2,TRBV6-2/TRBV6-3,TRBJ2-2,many,TGTGCCAGCAGTTACACCTCCCGGGGGGTCCCCGGGGAGCTGTTTTTT,CASSYTSRGVPGELFF
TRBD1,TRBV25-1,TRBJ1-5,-,TGTGCCAGCAGTGAACAGGGACAGGGAAGCAATCAGCCCCAGCATTTT,CASSEQGQGSNQPQHF
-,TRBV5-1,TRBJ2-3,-,TGCGCCAGCAGCCTTAGCACAGATACGCAGTATTTT,CASSLSTDTQYF
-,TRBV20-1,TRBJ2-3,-,TGCAGTGCTAGAGGAGGCAGGGGAGGGACAGATACGCAGTATTTT,CSARGGRGGTDTQYF
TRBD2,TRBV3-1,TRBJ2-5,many,TGTGCCAGCAGCCAAGAGGGCACACTAGCGGGAGTGGAGACCCAGTACTTC,CASSQEGTLAGVETQYF
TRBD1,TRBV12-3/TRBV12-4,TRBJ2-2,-,TGTGCCAGCAGTACCCGACAGGGAATTGACACCGGGGAGCTGTTTTTT,CASSTRQGIDTGELFF
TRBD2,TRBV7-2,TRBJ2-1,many,TGTGCCAGCAGCTTCAACTTAGCGGGGGGGCGCTCCTACAATGAGCAGTTCTTC,CASSFNLAGGRSYNEQFF
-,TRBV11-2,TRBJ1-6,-,TGCGCCAGCAGCTTGGAGACTATGAATTCACCCCTCCACTTT,CASSLETMNSPLHF
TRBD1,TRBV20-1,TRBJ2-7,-,TGCAGTGCTAGACTGGACCCGGGACAGGGTATCTACGAGCAGTACTTC,CSARLDPGQGIYEQYF
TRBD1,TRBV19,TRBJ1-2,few,TGTGCCAGTAGTGATACAGGGGGTTTTGGCTACACCTTC,CASSDTGGFGYTF
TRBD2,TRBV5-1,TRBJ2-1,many,TGCGCCAGCAGCCCACTGAGTTGGGGGACTAGCGGGAGGTACAATGAGCAGTTCTTC,CASSPLSWGTSGRYNEQFF
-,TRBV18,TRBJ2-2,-,TGTGCCAGCTCAATCTCTGCCGGTACCGGGGAGCTGTTTTTT,CASSISAGTGELFF
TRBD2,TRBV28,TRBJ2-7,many,TGTGCCAGCAGTTTAGTGGGTAGCGGGAGGTCCCACGAGCAGTACTTC,CASSLVGSGRSHEQYF
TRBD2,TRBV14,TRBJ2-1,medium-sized,TGTGCCAGCAGCCAAGACCTACGACTAGCGGGAAGTAATGAGCAGTTCTTC,CASSQDLRLAGSNEQFF
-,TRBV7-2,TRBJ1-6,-,TGTGCCAGCAGATCCAGGGTTAATTCACCCCTCCACTTT,CASRSRVNSPLHF
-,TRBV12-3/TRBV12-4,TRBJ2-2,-,TGTGCCAGCAGAACTCGGGGAACCGTGGAGCTGTTTTTT,CASRTRGTVELFF
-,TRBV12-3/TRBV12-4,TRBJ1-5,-,TGTGACAGCAGTACGCAGGGAGGCAATCAGCCCCAGCATTTT,CDSSTQGGNQPQHF
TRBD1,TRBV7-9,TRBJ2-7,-,TGTGCCAGCAGCCTAGGGACAGGGAGGTACGAGCAGTACTTC,CASSLGTGRYEQYF
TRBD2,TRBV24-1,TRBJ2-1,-,TGTGCCACCAGTGTCACTAGCGGGATCCACAATGAGCAGTTCTTC,CATSVTSGIHNEQFF
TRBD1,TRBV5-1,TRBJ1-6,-,TGCGCCAGCAGCTTGGGACAGGGGCCCAGGAGCGGTTCACCCCTCCACTTT,CASSLGQGPRSGSPLHF
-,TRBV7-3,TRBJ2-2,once,TGTGCCAGCAGCTTTCATCCGGTCAACACCGGGGAGCTGTTTTTT,CASSFHPVNTGELFF
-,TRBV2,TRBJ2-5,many,TGTGCCAGCAGTGATCTAGTCTCCGGGACCCAGTACTTC,CASSDLVSGTQYF
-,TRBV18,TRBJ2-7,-,TGTGCCAGCTCACCGAATTTCAGAGACTACGAGCAGTACTTC,CASSPNFRDYEQYF
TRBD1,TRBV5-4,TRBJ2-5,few,TGTGCCAGCAGTCCCAATCCGGGACAGGGCTGGGAGACCCAGTACTTC,CASSPNPGQGWETQYF
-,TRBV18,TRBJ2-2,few,TGTGCCAGCTCACCTTTGACCGGGGAGCTGTTTTTT,CASSPLTGELFF
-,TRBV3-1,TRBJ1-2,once,TGTGCCAGCAGCCCATCAGGGGCGGGTTGGTATGGCTACACCTTC,CASSPSGAGWYGYTF
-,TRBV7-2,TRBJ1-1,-,TGTGCCAGCAGCTCTCATCAAAACACTGAAGCTTTCTTT,CASSSHQNTEAFF